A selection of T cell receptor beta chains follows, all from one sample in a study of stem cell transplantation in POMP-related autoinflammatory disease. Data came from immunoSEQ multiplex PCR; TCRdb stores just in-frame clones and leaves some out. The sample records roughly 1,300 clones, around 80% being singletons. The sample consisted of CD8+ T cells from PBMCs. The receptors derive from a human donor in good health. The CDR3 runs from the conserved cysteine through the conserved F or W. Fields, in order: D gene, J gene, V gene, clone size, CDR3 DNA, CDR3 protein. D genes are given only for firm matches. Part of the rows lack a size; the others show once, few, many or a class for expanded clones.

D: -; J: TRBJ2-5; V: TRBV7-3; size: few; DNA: TGTGCCAGCAGCCCCTCGGGAACCTGGGGAGAGACCCAGTACTTC; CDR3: CASSPSGTWGETQYF
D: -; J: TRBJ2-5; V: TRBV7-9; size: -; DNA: TGTGCCAGCAGCTTGAGGGGGGAAGAGACCCAGTACTTC; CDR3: CASSLRGEETQYF
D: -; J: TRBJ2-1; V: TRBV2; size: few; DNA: TGTGCCAGCAGTAGCTACAATGAGCAGTTCTTC; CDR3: CASSSYNEQFF
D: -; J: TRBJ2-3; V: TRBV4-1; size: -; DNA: TGCGCCAGCAGCCAAGAGAGGACCCTACTCACAGATACGCAGTATTTT; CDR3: CASSQERTLLTDTQYF
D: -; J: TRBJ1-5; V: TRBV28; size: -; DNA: TGTGCCAGCAGTTCTGGTCACAGCCTGGGCAATCAGCCCCAGCATTTT; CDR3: CASSSGHSLGNQPQHF
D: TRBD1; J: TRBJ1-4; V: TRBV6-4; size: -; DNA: TGTGCCAGCAGTGACCCACCGGGACAGGGCCGACGAACTGTTTTT; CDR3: CASSDPPGQGRRTVF
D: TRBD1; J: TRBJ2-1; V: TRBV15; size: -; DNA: TGTGCCACCAGCAGAGACAGGGGGCGTTACAATGAGCAGTTCTTC; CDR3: CATSRDRGRYNEQFF
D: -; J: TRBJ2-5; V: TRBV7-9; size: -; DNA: TGTGCCAGCAGCCCGCCCGGTTTGGGGTACCAAGAGACCCAGTACTTC; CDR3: CASSPPGLGYQETQYF
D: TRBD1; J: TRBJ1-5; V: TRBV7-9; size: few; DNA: TGTGCCAGCAGCTTAGTAGGGACAGGGGATCAGCCCCAGCATTTT; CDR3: CASSLVGTGDQPQHF
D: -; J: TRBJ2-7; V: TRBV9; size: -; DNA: TGTGCCAGCAGCACCGGGACGGGCTCCTACGAGCAGTACTTC; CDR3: CASSTGTGSYEQYF
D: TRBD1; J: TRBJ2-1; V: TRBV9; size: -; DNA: TGTGCCAGCAGCGCCTCCGGGACAGGGAACTACAATGAGCAGTTCTTC; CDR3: CASSASGTGNYNEQFF
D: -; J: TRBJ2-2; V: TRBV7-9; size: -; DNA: TGTGCCAGCAGCCCAGCCCTCCAGGGATCTAACACCGGGGAGCTGTTTTTT; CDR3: CASSPALQGSNTGELFF
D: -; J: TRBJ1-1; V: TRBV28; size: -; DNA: TGTGCCAGCAGTTTAATTGCGGGCACTGAAGCTTTCTTT; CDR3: CASSLIAGTEAFF
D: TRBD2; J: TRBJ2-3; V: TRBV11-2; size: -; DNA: TGTGCCAGCAGCAGAATGAGCGGGGGGGCTTCGGCAGATACGCAGTATTTT; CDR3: CASSRMSGGASADTQYF
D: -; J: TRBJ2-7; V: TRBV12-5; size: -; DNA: TGTGCTAGTGGTTTGGTACGTATGGCATCCTCCCTGTACGAGCAGTACTTC; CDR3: CASGLVRMASSLYEQYF
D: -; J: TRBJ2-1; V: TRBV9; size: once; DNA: TGTGCCAGCAGCGTAGCCGACTACAATGAGCAGTTCTTC; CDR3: CASSVADYNEQFF
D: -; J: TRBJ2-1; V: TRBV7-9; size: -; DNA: TGTGCCAGCAGCTTAAATCGCAATGAGCAGTTCTTC; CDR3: CASSLNRNEQFF
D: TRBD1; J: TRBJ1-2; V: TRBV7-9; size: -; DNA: TGTGCCAGCATGGGAACCATAGGGACAGGCGATTATGGCTACACCTTC; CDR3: CASMGTIGTGDYGYTF
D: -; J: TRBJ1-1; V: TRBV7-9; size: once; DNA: TGTGCCAGCAGCTTCGCCGGCTTGAACACTGAAGCTTTCTTT; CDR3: CASSFAGLNTEAFF
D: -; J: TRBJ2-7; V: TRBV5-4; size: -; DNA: TGTGCCAGCAGCCCCAACCGCCCGATCTCCGAGCAGTACTTC; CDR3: CASSPNRPISEQYF
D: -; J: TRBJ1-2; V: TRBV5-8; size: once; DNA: TGTGCCAGCAGCTTGGTGTCAGGGAGCTACACCTTC; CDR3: CASSLVSGSYTF
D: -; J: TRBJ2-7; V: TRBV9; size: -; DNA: TGTGCCAGCAGCGAGGGGCATCGGGACGAGCAGTACTTC; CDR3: CASSEGHRDEQYF
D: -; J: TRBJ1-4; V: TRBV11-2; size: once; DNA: TGTGCCAGCAGCTCCCATGGGGGACCCCAGGGATTT; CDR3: CASSSHGGPQGF
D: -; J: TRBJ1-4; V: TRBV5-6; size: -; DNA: TGTGCCAGCAGCTTTTACGCCCTCCGTAAAGGAAAACTGTTTTTT; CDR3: CASSFYALRKGKLFF
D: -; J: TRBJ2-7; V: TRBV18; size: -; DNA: TGTGCCAGCTCACCACTTCCAGGTACCTACGAGCAGTACTTC; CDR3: CASSPLPGTYEQYF
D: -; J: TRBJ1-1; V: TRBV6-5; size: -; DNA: TGTGCCACCGACGGCCAGGGATCAATGAACACTGAAGCTTTCTTT; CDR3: CATDGQGSMNTEAFF
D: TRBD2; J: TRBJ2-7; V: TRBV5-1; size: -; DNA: TGCGCCAGCAGCCAGGGGTTTAGCGGGGTCTACGAGCAGTACTTC; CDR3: CASSQGFSGVYEQYF
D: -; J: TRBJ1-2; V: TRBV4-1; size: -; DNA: TGCGCCAGCAGCCAAGAGTCCTATGGCTACACCTTC; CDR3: CASSQESYGYTF
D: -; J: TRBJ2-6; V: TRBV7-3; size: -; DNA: TGTGCCAGCAGCCCAACAGGGCAAGGCTCTGGGGCCAACGTCCTGACTTTC; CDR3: CASSPTGQGSGANVLTF
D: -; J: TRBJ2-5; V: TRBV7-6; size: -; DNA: TGTGCCAGCAGCAACCTCCGGGACACTCAAGAGACCCAGTACTTC; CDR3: CASSNLRDTQETQYF
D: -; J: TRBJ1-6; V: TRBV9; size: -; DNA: TGTGCCAGCAGCGTAGACCGGGAAAGCTCCTATAATTCACCCCTCCACTTT; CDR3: CASSVDRESSYNSPLHF
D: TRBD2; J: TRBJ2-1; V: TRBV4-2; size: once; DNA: TGTGCCAGCAGCTTCGGGAGGGTTCCGTTCTTC; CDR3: CASSFGRVPFF
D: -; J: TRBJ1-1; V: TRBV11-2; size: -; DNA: TGTGCCAGCAGCTTAGATCCCCTCGGGCGCACTGAAGCTTTCTTT; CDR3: CASSLDPLGRTEAFF
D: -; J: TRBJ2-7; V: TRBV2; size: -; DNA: TGTGCCAGCAGTGAAACGGGATTTACCTACGAGCAGTACTTC; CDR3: CASSETGFTYEQYF
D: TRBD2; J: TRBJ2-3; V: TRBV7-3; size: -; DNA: TGTGCCAGCAACTCCGGGACTAGAGATACGCAGTATTTT; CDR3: CASNSGTRDTQYF
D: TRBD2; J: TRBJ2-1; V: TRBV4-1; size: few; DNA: TGCGCCAGCAGCCAATCAACCGGGACTAGCTTCCACAATGAGCAGTTCTTC; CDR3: CASSQSTGTSFHNEQFF
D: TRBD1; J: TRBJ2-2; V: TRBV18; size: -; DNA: TGTGCCAGCTCACCAGGGGACAGTCCTTACACCGGGGAGCTGTTTTTT; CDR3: CASSPGDSPYTGELFF
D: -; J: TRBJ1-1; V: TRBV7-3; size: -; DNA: TGTGCCAGCAGCTTATCGGCAGGAGGTAGGAGCGAAGCTTTCTTT; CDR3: CASSLSAGGRSEAFF
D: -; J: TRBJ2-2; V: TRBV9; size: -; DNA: TGTGCCAGCAGCGAGGAGGGGGCGCGGGGCACCGGGGAGCTGTTTTTT; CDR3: CASSEEGARGTGELFF
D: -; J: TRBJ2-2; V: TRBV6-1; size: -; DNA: TGTGCCAGCAGTGATGGCCCTAAGGAGCTGTTTTTT; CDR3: CASSDGPKELFF
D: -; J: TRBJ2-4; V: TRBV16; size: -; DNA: TGTGCCAGCAGCCAATTAAGAGGCAGTGAAAACATTCAGTACTTC; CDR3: CASSQLRGSENIQYF
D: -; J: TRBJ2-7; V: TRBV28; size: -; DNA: TGTGCCAGCAGGACCGGGACATCATACGAGCAGTACTTC; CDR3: CASRTGTSYEQYF
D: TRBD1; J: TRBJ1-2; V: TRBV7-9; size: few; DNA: TGTGCCACCCGGGACAGCTTAGACTATGGCTACACCTTC; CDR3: CATRDSLDYGYTF
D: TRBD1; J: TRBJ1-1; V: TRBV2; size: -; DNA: TGTGCCAGCAGGGACACAGGGGGGGGAGCGGAAGCTTTCTTT; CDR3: CASRDTGGGAEAFF
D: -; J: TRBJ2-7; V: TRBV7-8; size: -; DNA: TGTGCCAGCAGCTTAGAGGGAGGCAGCTCCTACGAGCAGTACTTC; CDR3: CASSLEGGSSYEQYF
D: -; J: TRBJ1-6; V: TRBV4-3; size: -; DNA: TGCGCCAGCAGCCAAGATAGGTTCAGAACTAATTCACCCCTCCACTTT; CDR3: CASSQDRFRTNSPLHF
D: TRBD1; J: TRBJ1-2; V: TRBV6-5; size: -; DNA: TGTGCCAGCAGTTTAAGTCGACAGGGGGCAATCTATGGCTACACCTTC; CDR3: CASSLSRQGAIYGYTF
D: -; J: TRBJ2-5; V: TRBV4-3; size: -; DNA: TGCGCCAGCAGCCAAGGGTTGGATGCGTCAGAGACCCAGTACTTC; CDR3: CASSQGLDASETQYF
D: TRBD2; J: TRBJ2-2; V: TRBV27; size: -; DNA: TGTGCCAGCAGTTTCAAGACTAGCGAGGGCGGGGAGCTGTTTTTT; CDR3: CASSFKTSEGGELFF
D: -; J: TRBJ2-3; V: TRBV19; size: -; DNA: TGTGCCAGTAGTATAGTTCTCAGGGATACGCAGTATTTT; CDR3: CASSIVLRDTQYF
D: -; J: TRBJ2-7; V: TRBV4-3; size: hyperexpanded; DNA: TGCGCCAGCAGCCAAGACGGGGTAAGGGGCGAGCAGTACTTC; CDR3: CASSQDGVRGEQYF
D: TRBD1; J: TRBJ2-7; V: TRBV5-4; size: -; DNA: TGTGCCAGCAGCGCAGGCCAGGGGGTTACCTACGAGCAGTACTTC; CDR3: CASSAGQGVTYEQYF
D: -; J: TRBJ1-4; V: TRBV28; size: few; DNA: TGTGCCAGCAGTTTTTCCCTTGAGATTAATGAAAAACTGTTTTTT; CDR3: CASSFSLEINEKLFF